This TCR beta chain is drawn from a study of long-term antiretroviral therapy in people with HIV. Version v3.0 of the immunoSEQ assay ran at survey level. The repertoire was sequenced with immunoSEQ multiplex PCR; TCRdb's copy has only in-frame clones and lacks some. The top ten hold about 4.3% of the sample, which has approximately 29,000 clones, around 87% seen once. Germline V CDR1 and CDR2: SGHTA, FQGNSA. V gave up 2 bases and J gave up 4 bases; unmatched junction bases: 9. This CDR3 is 16 amino acids long. The chain joins TRBV7-2 to TRBJ2-7, with 9 bases fitting TRBD2. Sequencing was performed on unsorted PBMCs, taken 0.5 years after starting antiretroviral therapy. The TCR comes from a woman younger than 35 with HIV. The CDR3 protein is CASSLSRGRAGYEQYF. The CDR3 DNA is TGTGCCAGCAGCTTATCCCGCGGGAGGGCCGGATACGAGCAGTACTTC.